These 10 T cell receptor beta chains were all obtained from the same sample, sequenced in a study of cytomegalovirus exposure and HLA in healthy donors. The primer mix had 60 Vbeta and 13 Jbeta primers. Libraries were prepared by immunoSEQ multiplex PCR; TCRdb keeps only in-frame clonotypes and omits some of them. The sample gives 90,000 to 110,000 clones, 81% of which show up once; 2.2% is in the top ten. Material for sequencing was PBMCs. These receptors were collected from a woman younger than 45 in good health and CMV-seronegative.

This clone was seen once. The chain links TRBV2 to TRBJ2-3; TRBD1 might be the D (6 bases). Germline loops: CDR1 SNHLY, CDR2 FYNNEI. Trimming shortened V by 11 bases and J by 1 base, and 16 bases separated the two germline ends. The CDR3 is 14 amino acids. The CDR3 DNA reads TGTGCCGGAGGTACAGGGATTGGCACAGATACGCAGTATTTT. Residues: CAGGTGIGTDTQYF.

This clone has just one count. V is TRBV9 and J is TRBJ2-7, with 9 bases fitting TRBD2. This CDR3 comprises 18 residues. CDR1 and CDR2 (germline): SGDLS, YYNGEE. J was trimmed by 0 bases and V by 4 bases; bases with no gene match: 14. This CDR3 reads CASSSGTTSGRYSYEQYF. The CDR3 DNA is TGTGCCAGCAGCTCAGGGACTACTAGCGGGCGGTACTCCTACGAGCAGTACTTC.

The chain is built from TRBV28 and TRBJ2-6; tentative D call: TRBD2 (5 bases). This CDR3 region has 15 residues. Germline CDR1 and CDR2: MDHEN and SYDVKM. V lost 5 bases to trimming and J lost 0 bases, with 8 bases between them. CDR3 nucleotide sequence: TGTGCCAGCAGTCAAACTAGCTCTGGGGCCAACGTCCTGACTTTC. Protein: CASSQTSSGANVLTF.

V gene TRBV28 combines with J gene TRBJ1-5; D is possibly TRBD1 (6 bases). CDR3 length equals 18 residues. The germline gives CDR1 MDHEN, CDR2 SYDVKM. V lost 2 bases and J lost 7, with 24 bases in between. The CDR3 spells CASSLSKQAQGGKQPQHF. In DNA form, the CDR3 reads TGTGCCAGCAGTTTAAGCAAACAGGCCCAAGGGGGAAAACAGCCCCAGCATTTT.

The rearrangement links TRBV28 to TRBJ1-1; D is ambiguous. Germline loops: CDR1 MDHEN, CDR2 SYDVKM. The germline V and J ends were trimmed by 5 bases and 0 bases, with 7 bases remaining between them. This CDR3 region has 13 residues. The CDR3 nucleotides read TGTGCCAGCAGTACATCCCTGAACACTGAAGCTTTCTTT. This sequence encodes CASSTSLNTEAFF.

This clone was counted once. The chain uses TRBV7-3 and TRBJ1-1; the D gene is possibly TRBD1 (6 bases). The CDR3 has 19 amino acids. Germline loops: CDR1 SGHTA, CDR2 FQGTGA. Trimming took 6 bases from V and 1 from J, leaving 27 bases between them. The CDR3 loop reads CASSLYPGTQGVGNTEAFF. DNA of the CDR3: TGTGCCAGCAGTTTATACCCCGGGACACAGGGTGTTGGGAACACTGAAGCTTTCTTT.

CDR3 sequence (DNA): TGTGCCAGCAGCCAGGGTCGAGACTACGAGCAGTACTTC. Translating gives CASSQGRDYEQYF. The V and J genes are TRBV7-8 and TRBJ2-7, with D perhaps matching TRBD1 (5 bases). Germline V gene sequence: CDR1 SGHVS, CDR2 FQNEAQ. Trimming pared 5 bases from V and 3 bases from J, leaving 11 bases between. The CDR3 spans 13 residues.

The chain couples TRBV5-8 to TRBJ1-2; TRBD1 aligns across 7 bases. CDR3 size: 14 residues. Losses at the gene ends were 4 bases for V and 8 bases for J; bases not matched to a gene: 11. From germline, CDR1 is SGHTS and CDR2 YDEGEE. The CDR3 sequence: CASSTRQGSKGYTF. The CDR3 coding sequence is TGTGCCAGCAGCACCCGACAGGGATCGAAGGGCTACACCTTC.

In its sample, this clone was seen a few times. The gene calls are TRBV7-2 and TRBJ2-2; 7 bases fit TRBD1. Germline CDR1 and CDR2: SGHTA and FQGNSA. CDR3 length equals 12 residues. V was clipped by 5 bases and J by 6 bases; unmatched bases: 0. The DNA for the CDR3 is TGTGCCAGCAGCCAGGGGGCCGGGGAGCTGTTTTTT. Its translation: CASSQGAGELFF.

The chain has TRBV2 and TRBJ1-1; 9 bases agree with TRBD1. V trimming: 4 bases; J trimming: 4 bases; junction bases outside the gene matches: 7. The germline CDR1 and CDR2 sequences are SNHLY and FYNNEI. This CDR3 region has 15 residues. The CDR3, as DNA: TGTGCCAGCAGTGGCCTAGGACAGGGGAGCACTGAAGCTTTCTTT. Its protein is CASSGLGQGSTEAFF. Together with reference TRBV2 and TRBJ1-1, the CDR3 gives the full variable domain: EPEVTQTPSHQVTQMGQEVILRCVPISNHLYFYWYRQILGQKVEFLVSFYNNEISEKSEIFDDQFSVERPDGSNFTLKIRSTKLEDSAMYFCASSGLGQGSTEAFFGQGTRLTVV.